This T cell receptor (beta chain) comes out of a study of blood T cell repertoires in COVID-19. The CDR3 runs to 13 residues. Germline V gene data show CDR1 as LGHDT and CDR2 as YNNKEL (reference sequence). With 5 bases removed from V and 5 bases from J, the gap between germline ends came to 12 bases. Libraries were prepared by immunoSEQ multiplex PCR; TCRdb keeps only in-frame clonotypes and omits some of them. Of around 180,000 clones listed, over 75% are singletons. The sample comprised peripheral blood. The V and J genes are TRBV3-1 (or the pseudogene TRBV3-2) and TRBJ1-2; the D gene is possibly TRBD1 (5 bases). The receptor was derived from a woman older than 75 with acute or convalescent COVID-19. The CDR3 here is CASSGGFYYGYTF. CDR3 coding DNA: TGTGCCAGCAGCGGGGGGTTCTATTATGGCTACACCTTC.